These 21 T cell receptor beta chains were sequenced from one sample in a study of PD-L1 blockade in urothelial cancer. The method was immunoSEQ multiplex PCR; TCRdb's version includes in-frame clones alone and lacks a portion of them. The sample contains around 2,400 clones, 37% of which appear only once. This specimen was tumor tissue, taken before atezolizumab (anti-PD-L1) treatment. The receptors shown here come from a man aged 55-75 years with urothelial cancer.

In DNA, the CDR3 is TGTGCACGTAGCGAGGGGGCCAGAGATACGCAGTATTTT. Translated, it gives CARSEGARDTQYF. V usage is TRBV30 and J usage is TRBJ2-3; TRBD1 aligns across 7 bases. Germline values: CDR1 GTSNPN, CDR2 SVGIG (reference sequence). This CDR3 has 13 residues.

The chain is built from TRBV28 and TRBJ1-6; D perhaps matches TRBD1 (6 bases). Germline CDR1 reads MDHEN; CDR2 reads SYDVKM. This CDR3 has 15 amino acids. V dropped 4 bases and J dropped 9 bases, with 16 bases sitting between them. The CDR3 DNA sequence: TGTGCCAGCAGTTCGGGACACCTTAAGGCTTCACCCCTCCACTTT. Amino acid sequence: CASSSGHLKASPLHF.

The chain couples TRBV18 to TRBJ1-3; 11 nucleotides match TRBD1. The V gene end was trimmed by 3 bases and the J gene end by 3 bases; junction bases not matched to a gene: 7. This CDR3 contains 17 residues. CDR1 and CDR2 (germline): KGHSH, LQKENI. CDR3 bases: TGTGCCAGCTCACCCCAAGGACAGGGGGCGAGTGGAAACACCATATATTTT. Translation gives CASSPQGQGASGNTIYF.

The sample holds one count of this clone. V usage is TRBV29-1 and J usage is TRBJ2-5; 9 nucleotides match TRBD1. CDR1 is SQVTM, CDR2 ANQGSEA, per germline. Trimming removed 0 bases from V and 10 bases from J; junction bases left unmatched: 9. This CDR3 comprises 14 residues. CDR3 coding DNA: TGCAGCGTTGAAGACCTTGGACAGGGGTTGGTCCAGTACTTC. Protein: CSVEDLGQGLVQYF.

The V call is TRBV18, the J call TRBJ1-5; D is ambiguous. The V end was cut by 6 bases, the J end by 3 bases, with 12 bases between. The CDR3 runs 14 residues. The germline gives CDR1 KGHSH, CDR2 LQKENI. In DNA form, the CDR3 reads TGTGCCAGCTCGCCCCCCGACCTCAATCAGCCCCAGCATTTT. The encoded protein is CASSPPDLNQPQHF.

DNA of the CDR3: TGTGCCAGCAGCTTAGTCTTTGGGGGGGCCGCGAACACCGGGGAGCTGTTTTTT. Protein: CASSLVFGGAANTGELFF. The rearrangement uses TRBV11-3 and TRBJ2-2; D might be TRBD2 (7 bases). V was trimmed by 1 base and J by 0 bases, leaving 15 bases between them. CDR1 and CDR2 from the germline V gene are SGHNT and YENEEA. The CDR3 has 18 residues.

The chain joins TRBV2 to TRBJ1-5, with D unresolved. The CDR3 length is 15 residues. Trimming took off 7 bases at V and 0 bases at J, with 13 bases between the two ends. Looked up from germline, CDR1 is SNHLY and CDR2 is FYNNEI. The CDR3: CASNPTGNSNQPQHF. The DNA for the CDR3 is TGTGCCAGCAACCCGACGGGGAATAGCAATCAGCCCCAGCATTTT. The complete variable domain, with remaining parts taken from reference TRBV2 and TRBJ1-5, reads EPEVTQTPSHQVTQMGQEVILRCVPISNHLYFYWYRQILGQKVEFLVSFYNNEISEKSEIFDDQFSVERPDGSNFTLKIRSTKLEDSAMYFCASNPTGNSNQPQHFGDGTRLSIL.

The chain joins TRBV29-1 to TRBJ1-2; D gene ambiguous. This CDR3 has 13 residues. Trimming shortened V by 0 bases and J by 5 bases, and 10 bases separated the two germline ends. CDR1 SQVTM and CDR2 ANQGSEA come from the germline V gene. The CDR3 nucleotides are TGCAGCGTTGAAGAAGCGCAGACTTATGGCTACACCTTC. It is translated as CSVEEAQTYGYTF.

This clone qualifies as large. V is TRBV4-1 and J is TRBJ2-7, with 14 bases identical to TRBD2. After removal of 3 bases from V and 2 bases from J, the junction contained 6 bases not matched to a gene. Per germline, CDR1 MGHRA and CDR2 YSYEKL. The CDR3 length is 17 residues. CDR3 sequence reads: CASSHPLGLAGAYEQYF. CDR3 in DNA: TGCGCCAGCAGCCATCCCCTGGGACTAGCGGGGGCCTACGAGCAGTACTTC.

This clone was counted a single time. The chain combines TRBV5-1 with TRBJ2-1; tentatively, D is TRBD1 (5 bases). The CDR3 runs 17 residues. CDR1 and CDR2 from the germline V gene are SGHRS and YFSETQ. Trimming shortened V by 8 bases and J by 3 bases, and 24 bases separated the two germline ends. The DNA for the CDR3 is TGCGCCAGTGGGGCCAAGGAGCTCGGAAGGGGCTACAATGAGCAGTTCTTC. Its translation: CASGAKELGRGYNEQFF.

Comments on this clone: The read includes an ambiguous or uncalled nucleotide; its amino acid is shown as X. DNA of the CDR3: TGTGCCAGCAGTTACCTCAAGGCAGGGGGCTACAYCGGGGAGCTGTTTTTT. Its translation: CASSYLKAGGYXGELFF. This chain links TRBV6-8 with TRBJ2-2, with 8 bases matching TRBD1. The CDR3 contains 17 residues. V shed 2 bases, J shed 7 bases, and the junction held 12 bases outside the gene matches. Germline V gene data show CDR1 as MNHGY and CDR2 as SAAAGT.

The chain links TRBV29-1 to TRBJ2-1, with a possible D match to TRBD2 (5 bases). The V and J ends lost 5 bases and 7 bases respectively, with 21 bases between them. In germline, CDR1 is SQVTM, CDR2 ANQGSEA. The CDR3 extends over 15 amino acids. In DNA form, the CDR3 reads TGCAGCGTTCGGAAGGAGGTCCACCGAGGGAATGAGCAGTTCTTC. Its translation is CSVRKEVHRGNEQFF.

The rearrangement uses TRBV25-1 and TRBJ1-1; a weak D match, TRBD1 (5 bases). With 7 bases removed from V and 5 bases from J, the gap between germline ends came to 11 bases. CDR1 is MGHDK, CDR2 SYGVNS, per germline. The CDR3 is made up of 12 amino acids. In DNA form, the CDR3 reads TGTGCCAGCATGTCGGGGGGAACTGAAGCTTTCTTT. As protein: CASMSGGTEAFF.

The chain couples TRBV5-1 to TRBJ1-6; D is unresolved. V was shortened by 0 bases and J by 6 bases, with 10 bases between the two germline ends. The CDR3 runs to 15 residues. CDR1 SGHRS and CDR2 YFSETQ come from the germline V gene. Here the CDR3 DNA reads TGCGCCAGCAGCTTGGCGAGCGCCCGTAATTCACCCCTCCACTTT. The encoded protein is CASSLASARNSPLHF.

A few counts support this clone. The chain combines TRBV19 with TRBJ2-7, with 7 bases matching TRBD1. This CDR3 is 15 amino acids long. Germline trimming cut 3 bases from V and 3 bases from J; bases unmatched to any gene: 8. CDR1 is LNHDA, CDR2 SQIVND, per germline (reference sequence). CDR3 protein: CASSISGQPVYEQYF. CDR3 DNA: TGTGCCAGTAGTATCTCGGGACAGCCTGTCTACGAGCAGTACTTC.

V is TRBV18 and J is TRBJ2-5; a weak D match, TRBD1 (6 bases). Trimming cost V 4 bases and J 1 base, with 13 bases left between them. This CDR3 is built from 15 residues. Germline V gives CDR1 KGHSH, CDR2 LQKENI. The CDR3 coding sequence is TGTGCCAGCTCACGCAACAGGGAGACCCAAGAGACCCAGTACTTC. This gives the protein CASSRNRETQETQYF.

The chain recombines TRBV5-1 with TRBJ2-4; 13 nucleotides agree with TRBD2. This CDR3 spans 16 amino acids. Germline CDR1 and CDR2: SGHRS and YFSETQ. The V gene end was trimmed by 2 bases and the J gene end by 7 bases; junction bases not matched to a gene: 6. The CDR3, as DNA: TGCGCCAGCAGCTTAAACCCGACTAGCGGGAGGAACATTCAGTACTTC. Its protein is CASSLNPTSGRNIQYF.

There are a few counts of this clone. Written as DNA, the CDR3 is TGTGCCAGCAGCGTAGGGCTAGCGGGGATCCAAGAGACCCAGTACTTC. Translating gives CASSVGLAGIQETQYF. The chain employs TRBV9 and TRBJ2-5; 9 bases align to TRBD2. This CDR3 spans 16 amino acids. Germline V gene lookup returns CDR1 SGDLS and CDR2 YYNGEE. V gave up 0 bases and J gave up 1 base; unmatched junction bases: 4.

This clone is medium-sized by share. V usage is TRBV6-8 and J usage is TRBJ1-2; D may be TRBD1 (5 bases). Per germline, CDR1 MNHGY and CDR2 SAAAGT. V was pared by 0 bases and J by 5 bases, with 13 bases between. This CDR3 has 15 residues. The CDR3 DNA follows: TGTGCCAGCAGTTACTCGGGGCGCGGGGCGTATGGCTACACCTTC. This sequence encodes CASSYSGRGAYGYTF.

CDR3 nucleotides: TGTGCCAGCAGCCTCTTAACAGGGTCCTATAATTCACCCCTCCACTTT. This sequence encodes CASSLLTGSYNSPLHF. This chain joins TRBV14 and TRBJ1-6; D may be TRBD1 (6 bases). CDR3 size: 16 residues. Germline CDR1 SGHDN, CDR2 FVKESK. V lost 4 bases and J 1 base, leaving 11 bases between the germline ends.

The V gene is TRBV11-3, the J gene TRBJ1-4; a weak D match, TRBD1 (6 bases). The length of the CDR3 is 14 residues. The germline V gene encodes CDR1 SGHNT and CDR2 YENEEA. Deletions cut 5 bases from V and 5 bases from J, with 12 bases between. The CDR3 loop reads CASSPGQKNEKLFF. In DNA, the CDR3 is TGTGCCAGCAGCCCTGGACAGAAAAATGAAAAACTGTTTTTT.